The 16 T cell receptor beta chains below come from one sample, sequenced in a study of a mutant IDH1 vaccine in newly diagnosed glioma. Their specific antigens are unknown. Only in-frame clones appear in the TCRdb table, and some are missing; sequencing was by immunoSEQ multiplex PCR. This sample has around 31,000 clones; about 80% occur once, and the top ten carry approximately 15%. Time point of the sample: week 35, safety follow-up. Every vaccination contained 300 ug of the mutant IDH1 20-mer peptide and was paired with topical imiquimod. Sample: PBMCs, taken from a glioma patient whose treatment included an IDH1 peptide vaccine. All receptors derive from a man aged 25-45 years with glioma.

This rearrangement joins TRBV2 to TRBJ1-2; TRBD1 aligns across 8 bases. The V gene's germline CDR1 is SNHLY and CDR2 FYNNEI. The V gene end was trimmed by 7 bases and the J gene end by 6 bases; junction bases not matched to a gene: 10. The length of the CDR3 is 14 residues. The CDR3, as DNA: TGTGCCAGCACTATTTCGGACAGGGCGGATGGCTACACCTTC. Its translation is CASTISDRADGYTF.

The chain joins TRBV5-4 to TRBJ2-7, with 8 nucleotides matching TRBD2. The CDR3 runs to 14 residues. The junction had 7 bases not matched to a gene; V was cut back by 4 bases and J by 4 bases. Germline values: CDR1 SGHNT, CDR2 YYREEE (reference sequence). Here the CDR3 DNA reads TGTGCCAGCAGCCCTCGCGGGAGGTGGTACGAGCAGTACTTC. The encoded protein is CASSPRGRWYEQYF.

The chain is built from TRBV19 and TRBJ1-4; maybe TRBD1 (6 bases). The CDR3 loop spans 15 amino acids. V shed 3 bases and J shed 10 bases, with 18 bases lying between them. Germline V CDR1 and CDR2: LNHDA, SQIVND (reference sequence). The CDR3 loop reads CASSILGTGRVKLFF. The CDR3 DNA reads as TGTGCCAGTAGTATTTTGGGTACAGGGAGAGTAAAACTGTTTTTT.

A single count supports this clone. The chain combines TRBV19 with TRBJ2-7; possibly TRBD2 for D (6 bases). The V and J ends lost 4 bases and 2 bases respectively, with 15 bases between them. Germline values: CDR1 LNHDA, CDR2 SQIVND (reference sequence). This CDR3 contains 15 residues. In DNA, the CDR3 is TGTGCCAGTAGTACCCTCGGGGGTTTCCCCTACGAGCAGTACTTC. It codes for CASSTLGGFPYEQYF.

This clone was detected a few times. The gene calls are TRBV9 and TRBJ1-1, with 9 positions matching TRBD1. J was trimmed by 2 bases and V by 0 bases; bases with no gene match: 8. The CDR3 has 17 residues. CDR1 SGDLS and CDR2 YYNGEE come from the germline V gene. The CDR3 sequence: CASSVEREGQGNTEAFF. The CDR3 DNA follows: TGTGCCAGCAGCGTAGAACGGGAGGGACAGGGTAACACTGAAGCTTTCTTT.

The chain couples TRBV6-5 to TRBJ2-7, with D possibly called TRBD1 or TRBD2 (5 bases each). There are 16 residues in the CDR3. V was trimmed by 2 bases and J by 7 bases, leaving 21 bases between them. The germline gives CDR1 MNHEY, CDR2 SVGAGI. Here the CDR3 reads CASSYRRFKGTGEQYF. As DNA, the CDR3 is TGTGCCAGCAGTTACAGGCGCTTTAAGGGGACGGGTGAGCAGTACTTC.

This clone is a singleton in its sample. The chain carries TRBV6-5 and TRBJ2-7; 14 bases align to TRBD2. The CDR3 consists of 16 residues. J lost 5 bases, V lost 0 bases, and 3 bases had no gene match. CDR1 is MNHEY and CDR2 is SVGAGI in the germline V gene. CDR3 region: CASSYSGTSGRNEQYF. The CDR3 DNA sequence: TGTGCCAGCAGTTACTCCGGGACTAGCGGGAGAAACGAGCAGTACTTC.

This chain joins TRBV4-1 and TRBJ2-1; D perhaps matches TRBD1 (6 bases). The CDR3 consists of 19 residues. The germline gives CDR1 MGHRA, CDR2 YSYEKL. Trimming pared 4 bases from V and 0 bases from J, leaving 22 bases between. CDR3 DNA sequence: TGCGCCAGCAGCCGGAAGCCCGGACAGTTGCCGAGCTCCTACAATGAGCAGTTCTTC. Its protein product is CASSRKPGQLPSSYNEQFF.

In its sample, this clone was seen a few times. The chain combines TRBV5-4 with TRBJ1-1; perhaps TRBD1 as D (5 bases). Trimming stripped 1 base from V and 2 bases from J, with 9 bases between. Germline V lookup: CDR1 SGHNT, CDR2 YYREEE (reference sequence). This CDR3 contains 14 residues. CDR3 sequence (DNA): TGTGCCAGCAGCTTGCGGCAGGGAAACACTGAAGCTTTCTTT. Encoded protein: CASSLRQGNTEAFF.

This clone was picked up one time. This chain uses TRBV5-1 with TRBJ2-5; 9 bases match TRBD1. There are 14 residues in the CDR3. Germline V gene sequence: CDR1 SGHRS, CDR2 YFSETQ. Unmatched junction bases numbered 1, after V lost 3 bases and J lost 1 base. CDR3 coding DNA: TGCGCCAGCAGCTACAGGGGGCCCCAAGAGACCCAGTACTTC. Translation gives CASSYRGPQETQYF.

CDR3 in amino acids: CASSVGSPWDTQYF. The CDR3 bases are TGTGCCAGCAGTGTGGGGTCGCCTTGGGATACGCAGTATTTT. The rearrangement links TRBV2 to TRBJ2-3, with D uncertain. Germline V gene sequence: CDR1 SNHLY, CDR2 FYNNEI. The ends were cut back, 4 bases at V and 6 bases at J, with 14 bases in the middle. This CDR3 is built from 14 residues.

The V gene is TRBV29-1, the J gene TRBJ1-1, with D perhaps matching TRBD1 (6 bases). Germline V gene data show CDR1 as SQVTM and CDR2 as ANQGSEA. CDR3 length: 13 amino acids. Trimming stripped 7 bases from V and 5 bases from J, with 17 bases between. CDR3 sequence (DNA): TGCAGCGCTGCGGGGGCGCAGGGGACTGAAGCTTTCTTT. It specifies CSAAGAQGTEAFF.

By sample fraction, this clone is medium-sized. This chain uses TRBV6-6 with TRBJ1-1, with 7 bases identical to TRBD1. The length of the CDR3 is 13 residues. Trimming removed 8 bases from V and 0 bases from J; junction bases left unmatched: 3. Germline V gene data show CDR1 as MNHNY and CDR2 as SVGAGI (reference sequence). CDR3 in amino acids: CASVTGVNTEAFF. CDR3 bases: TGTGCCAGCGTTACAGGGGTGAACACTGAAGCTTTCTTT.

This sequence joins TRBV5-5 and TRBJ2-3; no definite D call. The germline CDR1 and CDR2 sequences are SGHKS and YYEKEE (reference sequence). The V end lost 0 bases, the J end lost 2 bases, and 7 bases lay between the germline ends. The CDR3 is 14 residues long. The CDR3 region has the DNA TGTGCCAGCAGCTTGGCCCCGTCCACAGATACGCAGTATTTT. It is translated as CASSLAPSTDTQYF.

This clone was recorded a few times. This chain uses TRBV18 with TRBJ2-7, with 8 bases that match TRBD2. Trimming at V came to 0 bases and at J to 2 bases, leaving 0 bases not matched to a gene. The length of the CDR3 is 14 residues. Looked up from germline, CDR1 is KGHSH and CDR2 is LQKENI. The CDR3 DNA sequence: TGTGCCAGCTCACCACCGGGACTAGCCTACGAGCAGTACTTC. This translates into CASSPPGLAYEQYF.

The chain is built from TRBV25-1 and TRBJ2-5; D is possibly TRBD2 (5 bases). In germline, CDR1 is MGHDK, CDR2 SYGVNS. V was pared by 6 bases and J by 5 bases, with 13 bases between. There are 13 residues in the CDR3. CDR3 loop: CASSPARGETQYF. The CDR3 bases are TGTGCCAGCAGCCCGGCCCGCGGGGAGACCCAGTACTTC.